The 21 T cell receptor beta chains in this list originate from one sample, sequenced in a study of T-cell reconstitution after alpha-beta-depleted transplantation in children. The library targeted TCRbeta and was prepared with unique molecular identifiers. In TCRdb, the PCR reads were re-called with MiXCR into one record per CDR3 protein. The data show roughly 400,000 distinct CDR3 sequences, with roughly 21% seen just once and over 3.5% held by the top ten. Sequencing used PBMCs from the stem cell graft donor, obtained from the stem cell graft. These receptors came from a human donor who donated a stem cell graft to a child with acute myeloid leukemia.

This clonotype was counted a few times. This chain joins TRBV6-6 and TRBJ2-1; perhaps TRBD2 as D (5 bases). Trimming cost V 0 bases and J 9 bases, with 9 bases left between them. The CDR3 is made up of 13 amino acids. Per germline, CDR1 MNHNY and CDR2 SVGAGI (reference sequence). CDR3 coding DNA: TGTGCCAGCAGTTACTCGAGAGGGAGTGAGCAGTTCTTC. Protein product: CASSYSRGSEQFF.

The genes are TRBV7-3 and TRBJ2-5, with D possibly being TRBD1 (5 bases). The germline V gene encodes CDR1 SGHTA and CDR2 FQGTGA. The CDR3 is made up of 13 amino acids. Trimming left V 6 bases short and J 8 bases short, with 16 bases between. CDR3 DNA: TGTGCCAGCAGTCAAGGGGCTGGGGCCACCCAGTACTTC. Its protein is CASSQGAGATQYF.

At least ten counts were recorded for this clonotype. The CDR3 nucleotides read TGCAGTGCTTCGGGGACTAGCGGGAGGGTGCAAGAGACCCAGTACTTC. This encodes CSASGTSGRVQETQYF. The chain links TRBV20-1 to TRBJ2-5; 16 bases fit TRBD2. After removal of 5 bases from V and 2 bases from J, the junction contained 5 bases not matched to a gene. This CDR3 has 16 residues. The V gene's germline CDR1 is DFQATT and CDR2 SNEGSKA (reference sequence).

The V and J genes are TRBV12-3 or TRBV12-4 and TRBJ2-2; D call uncertain. V was trimmed by 7 bases and J by 7 bases, leaving 13 bases between them. This CDR3 has 13 amino acids. The CDR3, as DNA: TGTGCCAGCATAGAATCCCCGGGCGGGGAGCTGTTTTTT. Translation: CASIESPGGELFF.

The DNA for the CDR3 is TGCAGTGCTAGAGGACTGGTTGAGGAAGCCTACAATGAGCAGTTCTTC. Translation: CSARGLVEEAYNEQFF. The rearrangement links TRBV20-1 to TRBJ2-1; D not resolved. CDR3 length: 16 residues. V was pared by 1 base and J by 2 bases, with 15 bases between. Germline loops: CDR1 DFQATT, CDR2 SNEGSKA (reference sequence).

The chain carries TRBV5-6 and TRBJ1-1, with TRBD1 as a possible D gene (5 bases). Germline V gives CDR1 SGHDT, CDR2 YYEEEE. The CDR3 length is 13 residues. V gave up 2 bases and J gave up 4 bases, with 9 bases separating them. CDR3 nucleotides: TGTGCCAGCAGCTTTCGAGGGACCACTGAAGCTTTCTTT. This translates into CASSFRGTTEAFF.

Here the CDR3 DNA reads TGCAGCGTTGAAGATCGAGGGAGAGGAACAGATACGCAGTATTTT. Translation: CSVEDRGRGTDTQYF. This chain uses TRBV29-1 with TRBJ2-3, with a tentative D call TRBD2 (5 bases). V lost 0 bases, J lost 3 bases, and 13 bases lay in between. Germline V gene sequence: CDR1 SQVTM, CDR2 ANQGSEA. The length of the CDR3 is 15 residues.

The rearrangement joins TRBV29-1 to TRBJ2-1; D might be TRBD2 (5 bases). CDR1 and CDR2 from the germline V gene are SQVTM and ANQGSEA. Trimming pared 4 bases from V and 5 bases from J, leaving 15 bases between. CDR3 length: 14 amino acids. In DNA, the CDR3 is TGCAGCGTTGTCACGTTCGGAGGTCACAATGAGCAGTTCTTC. It yields the protein CSVVTFGGHNEQFF.

This clonotype is a singleton in its sample. The gene calls are TRBV4-1 and TRBJ2-3, with no clear D. The V end lost 3 bases, the J end lost 2 bases, and 15 bases lay between the germline ends. Germline CDR1 MGHRA, CDR2 YSYEKL. The CDR3 is 16 amino acids. DNA for the CDR3: TGCGCCAGCAGCCAGACTTCAGGCCTTACCACAGATACGCAGTATTTT. As protein: CASSQTSGLTTDTQYF.

The chain uses TRBV7-3 and TRBJ2-2, with TRBD1 matching 8 bases. The CDR3 runs 15 residues. Germline values: CDR1 SGHTA, CDR2 FQGTGA. After removal of 5 bases from V and 3 bases from J, the junction contained 5 bases not matched to a gene. This CDR3 is CASSPQGAYTGELFF. The CDR3 DNA reads TGTGCCAGCAGCCCGCAGGGGGCTTACACCGGGGAGCTGTTTTTT.

This clonotype was seen more than once but under ten times. This rearrangement joins TRBV9 to TRBJ2-7; 7 bases are a match to TRBD2. Germline V gives CDR1 SGDLS, CDR2 YYNGEE. V shed 2 bases and J 1 base; nucleotides not matched to a gene: 6. The CDR3 length is 15 residues. The CDR3 region has the DNA TGTGCCAGCAGCGTGGGGGGGACCGCTTCCTACGAGCAGTACTTC. Amino acids: CASSVGGTASYEQYF. The full variable domain, with the rest looked up from reference TRBV9 and TRBJ2-7, is DSGVTQTPKHLITATGQRVTLRCSPRSGDLSVYWYQQSLDQGLQFLIQYYNGEERAKGNILERFSAQQFPDLHSELNLSSLELGDSALYFCASSVGGTASYEQYFGPGTRLTVT.

The V gene is TRBV7-9, the J gene TRBJ1-2; 9 bases map to TRBD1. The V and J ends lost 1 base and 12 bases, in that order; junction bases with no gene match: 6. The CDR3 covers 13 residues. Germline assignment: CDR1 SEHNR and CDR2 FQNEAQ (reference sequence). CDR3 amino acids: CASSLGRTGADTF. The CDR3 DNA is TGTGCCAGCAGCTTAGGACGGACAGGGGCGGACACCTTC.

This clonotype was observed at least ten times. The chain couples TRBV29-1 to TRBJ1-2, with unresolved D. Trimming removed 2 bases from V and 6 bases from J, with 7 bases in between. Germline values: CDR1 SQVTM, CDR2 ANQGSEA. The CDR3 length is 11 residues. The CDR3 DNA reads as TGCAGCGTTGAATCAGGAGATGGCTACACCTTC. Protein product: CSVESGDGYTF.

Ten or more counts support this clonotype. The germline gene is not matched at one end of the junction; a read error may be the cause. V and J are TRBV10-3 and TRBJ2-1; 14 positions agree with TRBD2. The CDR3 spans 16 residues. Germline V gene data show CDR1 as ENHRY and CDR2 as SYGVKD. CDR3 in amino acids: CAIRGGTSGSYSEQFF. CDR3 DNA sequence: TGTGCCATCCGGGGGGGGACTAGCGGGAGTTACAGTGAGCAGTTCTTC.

To note about this clonotype: This may stem from a read error, because a much larger clone lies one nucleotide away. Written as DNA, the CDR3 is TGTGCCAGCCAGAGGGGAGGGGACAACGAGCAGTACTTC. Translating it yields CASQRGGDNEQYF. This chain links TRBV6-2 or TRBV6-3 with TRBJ2-7, with a weak D call TRBD2 (7 bases). The CDR3 is 13 residues long. The V end lost 8 bases, the J end lost 5 bases, and 16 bases lay between the germline ends. The germline V gene encodes CDR1 MNHEY and CDR2 SVGEGT.

At least ten counts were recorded for this clonotype. This chain links TRBV5-1 with TRBJ2-5; D unclear. CDR1 and CDR2 from the germline V gene are SGHRS and YFSETQ. The CDR3 contains 13 residues. Trimming took 4 bases from V and 3 from J, leaving 10 bases between them. The CDR3 here is CASSIRVEETQYF. The CDR3 DNA follows: TGCGCCAGCAGCATAAGAGTGGAAGAGACCCAGTACTTC.

The chain couples TRBV10-3 to TRBJ2-2, with 11 bases that match TRBD2. The CDR3 is made up of 15 amino acids. The V and J ends lost 10 bases and 4 bases, in that order; junction bases with no gene match: 8. Germline V gives CDR1 ENHRY, CDR2 SYGVKD. CDR3 nucleotides: TGTGCCACCAAGGATGGGACTAGCGGCACCGGGGAGCTGTTTTTT. As protein: CATKDGTSGTGELFF.

This clonotype was observed a few times. The chain recombines TRBV29-1 with TRBJ2-2; TRBD1 matches 8 bases. Germline CDR1 SQVTM, CDR2 ANQGSEA. The junction had 13 bases not matched to a gene; V was cut back by 6 bases and J by 7 bases. The CDR3 extends over 15 amino acids. CDR3: CSVFLSQGVIGELFF. CDR3 coding DNA: TGCAGCGTCTTTCTATCACAGGGGGTCATCGGGGAGCTGTTTTTT.

This clonotype was seen many times. This chain uses TRBV20-1 with TRBJ2-1, with 12 bases that match TRBD2. The ends lost 4 bases at V and 4 bases at J; junction bases unmatched: 2. The CDR3 extends over 14 amino acids. Germline CDR1 reads DFQATT; CDR2 reads SNEGSKA (reference sequence). CDR3 nucleotides: TGCAGTGCTACTAGCGGGAGGGGATACAATGAGCAGTTCTTC. It translates to CSATSGRGYNEQFF.

In this sample, this clonotype turned up a few times. The chain joins TRBV6-4 to TRBJ2-1; D may be TRBD1 or TRBD2 (6 bases each). V lost 0 bases and J 9 bases, leaving 15 bases between the germline ends. CDR1 MRHNA and CDR2 SNTAGT come from the germline V gene. This CDR3 comprises 15 residues. In nucleotides, the CDR3 is TGTGCCAGCAGTGACTCTGGGGGGCCCTTTTCTGAGCAGTTCTTC. Translation gives CASSDSGGPFSEQFF.

The V and J genes are TRBV12-3 or TRBV12-4 and TRBJ2-2, with 16 bases fitting TRBD2. V lost 3 bases, J lost 6 bases, and 1 base stayed unmatched. The CDR3 runs to 16 residues. CDR3 region: CASSFGTSGRAGELFF. For the CDR3, the DNA is TGTGCCAGCAGTTTTGGGACTAGCGGGAGGGCCGGGGAGCTGTTTTTT.